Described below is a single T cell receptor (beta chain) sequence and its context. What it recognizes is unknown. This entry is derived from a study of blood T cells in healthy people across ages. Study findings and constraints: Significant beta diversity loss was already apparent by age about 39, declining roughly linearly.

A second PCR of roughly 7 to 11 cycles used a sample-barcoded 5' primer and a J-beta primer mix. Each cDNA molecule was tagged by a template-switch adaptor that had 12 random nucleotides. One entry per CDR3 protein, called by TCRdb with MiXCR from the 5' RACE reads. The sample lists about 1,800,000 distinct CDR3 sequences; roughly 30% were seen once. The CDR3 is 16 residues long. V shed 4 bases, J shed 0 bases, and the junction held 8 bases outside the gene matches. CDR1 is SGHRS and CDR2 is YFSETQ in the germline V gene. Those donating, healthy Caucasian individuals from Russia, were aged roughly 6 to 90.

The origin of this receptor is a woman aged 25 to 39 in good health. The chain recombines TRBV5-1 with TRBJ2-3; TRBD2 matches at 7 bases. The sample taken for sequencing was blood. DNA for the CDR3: TGCGCCAGCAGCATGGGGAGGGACTCTAGCACAGATACGCAGTATTTT. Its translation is CASSMGRDSSTDTQYF.